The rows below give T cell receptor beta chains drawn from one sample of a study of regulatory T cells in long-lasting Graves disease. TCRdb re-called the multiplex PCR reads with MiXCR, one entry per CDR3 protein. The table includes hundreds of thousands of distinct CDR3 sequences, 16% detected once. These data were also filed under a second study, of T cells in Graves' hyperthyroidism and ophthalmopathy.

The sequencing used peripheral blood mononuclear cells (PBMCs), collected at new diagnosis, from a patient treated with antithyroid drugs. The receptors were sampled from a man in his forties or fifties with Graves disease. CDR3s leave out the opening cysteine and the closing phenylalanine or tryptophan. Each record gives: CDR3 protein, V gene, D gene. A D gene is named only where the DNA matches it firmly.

CDR3: SATEARTSTDTQY
V: TRBV20-1
D: -

CDR3: SARDRGGSNQPQH
V: TRBV20-1
D: -

CDR3: ASSGRTQAEAF
V: TRBV4-1
D: -

CDR3: ASSLTGRATEAF
V: TRBV7-9
D: TRBD1

CDR3: ASRAGGQGGQPQH
V: TRBV2
D: TRBD1

CDR3: ASRNSGGALETQY
V: TRBV6-1
D: TRBD2

CDR3: ASSPRTGLGEKLF
V: TRBV18
D: TRBD1

CDR3: ASSSFFGANVLT
V: TRBV14
D: -

CDR3: ASSPRTSGGTTDTQY
V: TRBV7-3
D: TRBD2

CDR3: ASSLDSGGSDTQY
V: TRBV5-4
D: -

CDR3: ASSSRDTPPETQY
V: TRBV7-9
D: -

CDR3: ASSDLGHRGDDIQY
V: TRBV2
D: -

CDR3: ASSPGTYEQY
V: TRBV18
D: -

CDR3: ASSQAQGWEKLF
V: TRBV4-3
D: -

CDR3: SAKDTRGWGREQY
V: TRBV20-1
D: -

CDR3: ASSLRGGSPLH
V: TRBV5-1
D: -

CDR3: ASSYSSGFDEQY
V: TRBV6-5
D: -

CDR3: ASSQDRITQPQH
V: TRBV3-1
D: -

CDR3: ASSSVRQPRGYEQY
V: TRBV28
D: -

CDR3: ASSVVGGGSDTQY
V: TRBV9
D: -

CDR3: ASSPQGLNEKLF
V: TRBV6-1
D: TRBD1

CDR3: ASSQERLRGEQF
V: TRBV7-6
D: -

CDR3: ASSVADTYTQY
V: TRBV9
D: -

CDR3: SAKTGGRGDTQY
V: TRBV20-1
D: -

CDR3: ASSFLSGGSEQF
V: TRBV27
D: -

CDR3: ASSSLFRGGYT
V: TRBV28
D: -

CDR3: ASRHGNEQF
V: TRBV28
D: -

CDR3: ATSDGDTEAF
V: TRBV24-1
D: -

CDR3: ASSLGGGSQPQH
V: TRBV28
D: -

CDR3: ASGDGISTDTQY
V: TRBV19
D: -

CDR3: ASSLPPEYNEQY
V: TRBV12-3/TRBV12-4
D: -

CDR3: ASTVPGDFSNEQF
V: TRBV6-1
D: -

CDR3: ASSAGGGHTDTQY
V: TRBV6-4
D: TRBD2

CDR3: ASSFRPAYSQRETQY
V: TRBV28
D: -

CDR3: SPGDRGSGEQF
V: TRBV20-1
D: TRBD1

CDR3: AWSVTGSKNIQY
V: TRBV30
D: -

CDR3: ASSPGDYGYT
V: TRBV5-6
D: -

CDR3: ASGSRKDTEAF
V: TRBV2
D: -

CDR3: ATSARAGVTDTQY
V: TRBV24-1
D: -

CDR3: ASSLLGANTGELF
V: TRBV7-2
D: -

CDR3: ASRSSGETQY
V: TRBV4-1
D: -

CDR3: ASSLFRGDTEAF
V: TRBV7-2
D: -

CDR3: SARFQDIEQF
V: TRBV20-1
D: -

CDR3: ASSVAGTDTQY
V: TRBV6-1
D: -

CDR3: ASSLAVGGYGETQY
V: TRBV12-3/TRBV12-4
D: -

CDR3: ASSSGADTIY
V: TRBV7-2
D: -

CDR3: ASSLRGRGDTEAF
V: TRBV5-5
D: TRBD1

CDR3: ASSWTGPQTQY
V: TRBV7-9
D: TRBD1

CDR3: ASSQAFGRQETQY
V: TRBV14
D: -